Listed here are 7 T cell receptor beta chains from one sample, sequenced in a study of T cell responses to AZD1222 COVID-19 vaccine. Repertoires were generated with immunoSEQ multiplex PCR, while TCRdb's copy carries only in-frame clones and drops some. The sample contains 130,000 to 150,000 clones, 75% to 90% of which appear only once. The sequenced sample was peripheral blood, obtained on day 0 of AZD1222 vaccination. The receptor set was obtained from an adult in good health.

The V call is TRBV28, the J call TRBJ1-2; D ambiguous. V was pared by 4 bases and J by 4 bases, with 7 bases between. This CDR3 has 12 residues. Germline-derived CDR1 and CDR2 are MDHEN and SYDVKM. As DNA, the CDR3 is TGTGCCAGCAGTTGGAGACGCTATGGCTACACCTTC. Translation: CASSWRRYGYTF.

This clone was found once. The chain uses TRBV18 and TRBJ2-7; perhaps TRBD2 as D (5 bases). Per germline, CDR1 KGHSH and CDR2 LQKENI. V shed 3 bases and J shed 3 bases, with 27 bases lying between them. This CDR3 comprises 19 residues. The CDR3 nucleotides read TGTGCCAGCTCACCTCCTTTAGGGCAGTCGGGAACTGAAAGCTACGAGCAGTACTTC. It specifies CASSPPLGQSGTESYEQYF.

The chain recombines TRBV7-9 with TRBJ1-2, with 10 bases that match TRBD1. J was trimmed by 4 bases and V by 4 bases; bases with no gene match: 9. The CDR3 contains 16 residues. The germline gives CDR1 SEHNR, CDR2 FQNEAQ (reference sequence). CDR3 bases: TGTGCCAGCAGCTCACAATCGGGACAGGGGTTCTATGGCTACACCTTC. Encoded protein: CASSSQSGQGFYGYTF. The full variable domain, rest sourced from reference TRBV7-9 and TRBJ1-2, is DTGVSQNPRHKITKRGQNVTFRCDPISEHNRLYWYRQTLGQGPEFLTYFQNEAQLEKSRLLSDRFSAERPKGSFSTLEIQRTEQGDSAMYLCASSSQSGQGFYGYTFGSGTRLTVV.

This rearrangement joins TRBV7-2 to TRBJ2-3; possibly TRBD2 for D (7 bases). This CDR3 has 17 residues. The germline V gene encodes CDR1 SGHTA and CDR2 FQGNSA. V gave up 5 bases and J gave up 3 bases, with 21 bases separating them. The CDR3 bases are TGTGCCAGCAGCCCTAAACGGGGGGCTAGGTTTACAGATACGCAGTATTTT. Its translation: CASSPKRGARFTDTQYF.

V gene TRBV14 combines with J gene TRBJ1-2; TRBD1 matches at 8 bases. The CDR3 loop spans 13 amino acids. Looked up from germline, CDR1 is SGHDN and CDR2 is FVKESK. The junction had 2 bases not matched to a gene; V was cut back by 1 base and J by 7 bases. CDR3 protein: CASSQGQGLGYTF. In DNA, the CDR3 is TGTGCCAGCAGCCAAGGACAGGGGCTTGGCTACACCTTC.

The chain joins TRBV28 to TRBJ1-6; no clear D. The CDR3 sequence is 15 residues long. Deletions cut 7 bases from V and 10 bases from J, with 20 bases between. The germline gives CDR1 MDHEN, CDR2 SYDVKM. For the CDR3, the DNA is TGTGCCAGCACCTTAGTAAGTCTACGCGGGTCACCCCTCCACTTT. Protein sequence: CASTLVSLRGSPLHF.

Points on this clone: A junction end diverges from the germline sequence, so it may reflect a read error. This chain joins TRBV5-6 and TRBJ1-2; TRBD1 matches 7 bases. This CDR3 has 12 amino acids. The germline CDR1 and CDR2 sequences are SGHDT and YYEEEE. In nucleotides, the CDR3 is TGTGCCAGCAGCTTGGCGGGACAGAGAGCGGCCTTC. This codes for CASSLAGQRAAF.